This T cell receptor beta chain comes out of a study of cytomegalovirus exposure and HLA in healthy donors. Study-level findings and limits: Published work reported that the classifier diagnosed cytomegalovirus status with high specificity and sensitivity. In a later analysis, several top co-occurrence clusters appeared linked to parvovirus B19, influenza, CMV and Epstein-Barr virus.

About this clone itself: Its antigen remains unidentified.

Germline V gene data show CDR1 as SGHKS and CDR2 as YYEKEE (reference sequence). CDR3 size: 14 residues. Trimming cost V 1 base and J 0 bases, with 7 bases left between them. The study ran its PCR with 60 Vbeta and 13 Jbeta primers. Measured with immunoSEQ multiplex PCR; TCRdb has only the in-frame clones, and not every one. Of fewer than 250,000 clones listed, 82% are singletons. The J gene is TRBJ2-5, the V gene TRBV5-5; D call uncertain. The receptor was isolated from a man aged 40-55 years in good health and CMV-seropositive. Specimen: PBMCs. The CDR3 sequence is CASSLILYQETQYF. Written as DNA, the CDR3 is TGTGCCAGCAGCTTGATTCTCTACCAAGAGACCCAGTACTTC. Based on the CDR3 plus reference TRBV5-5 and TRBJ2-5, the full variable domain is DAGVTQSPTHLIKTRGQQVTLRCSPISGHKSVSWYQQVLGQGPQFIFQYYEKEERGRGNFPDRFSARQFPNYSSELNVNALLLGDSALYLCASSLILYQETQYFGPGTRLLVL.